The rows below give T cell receptor beta chains drawn from one sample of a study of long-term antiretroviral therapy in people with HIV. Here immunoSEQ multiplex PCR was the method, and the copy in TCRdb shows in-frame clones only, minus some. Among some 22,000 clones listed, around 84% were seen once. Here the sequenced sample was unsorted PBMCs, taken 1.3 years after starting antiretroviral therapy. Receptor source: a man in his fifties or sixties with HIV. CDR3s include the opening cysteine and the closing phenylalanine or tryptophan. A D gene is named only where the DNA matches it firmly. Clone size is given for some rows only: seen once, a few or many times, or a class if the clone is expanded.

TRBJ2-7	15	NA	TRBV29-1	NA	TGCAGCGTTGAAGATCCGATCAGGGGGGTCTACGAGCAGTACTTC	CSVEDPIRGVYEQYF
TRBJ1-6	15	NA	TRBV5-1	few	TGCGCCAGCAGCTTGAACTCGCCCGATTCATCACCCCTCCACTTT	CASSLNSPDSSPLHF
TRBJ2-6	15	TRBD2	TRBV7-9	NA	TGTGCCAGCAGCCAGCCCAGGGACTACGCCAACGTCCTGACTTTC	CASSQPRDYANVLTF
TRBJ2-7	12	NA	TRBV6-1	NA	TGTGCCAGCCGGGACATCCCCTACGAGCAGTACTTC	CASRDIPYEQYF
TRBJ2-1	12	NA	TRBV6-5	once	TGTGCCAGCAGGGGAGGCTACAATGAGCAGTTCTTC	CASRGGYNEQFF
TRBJ2-2	20	TRBD2	TRBV18	NA	TGTGCCAGCTCACCGTCTATTATATTTGGACTAGCGGTTAACACCGGGGAGCTGTTTTTT	CASSPSIIFGLAVNTGELFF
TRBJ2-3	17	NA	TRBV25-1	NA	TGTGCCAGCAGTGAAAGAGGCCCGGGACCCCGGACAGATACGCAGTATTTT	CASSERGPGPRTDTQYF
TRBJ1-3	14	NA	TRBV6-5	NA	TGTGCCAGCAAGGACAGCCTCTCTGGAAACACCATATATTTT	CASKDSLSGNTIYF
TRBJ1-4	15	NA	TRBV11-2	NA	TGTGCCAGCAGCTGGTACAGGGCGCCGGATGAAAAACTGTTTTTT	CASSWYRAPDEKLFF
TRBJ2-2	13	NA	TRBV30	NA	TGTGCCTGGGGGGGAGAGAACACCGGGGAGCTGTTTTTT	CAWGGENTGELFF
TRBJ2-2	13	NA	TRBV29-1	NA	TGCAGCGTTTTGGACTGGTCCCCCGGGGAGCTGTTTTTT	CSVLDWSPGELFF
TRBJ2-7	13	NA	TRBV5-6	NA	TGTGCCAGCAGCTTTGTAGGTGTTAACGAGCAGTACTTC	CASSFVGVNEQYF
TRBJ2-2	14	NA	TRBV5-4	NA	TGTGCCAGCAGCGTAGGACCCGCGGCCGGGGAGCTGTTTTTT	CASSVGPAAGELFF
TRBJ2-3	15	NA	TRBV5-1	NA	TGCGCCAGCAATATCCAGGAGCCCTACACAGATACGCAGTATTTT	CASNIQEPYTDTQYF
TRBJ1-1	14	NA	TRBV15	NA	TGTGCCACCAGCAGAGGGCAAAAGAACACTGAAGCTTTCTTT	CATSRGQKNTEAFF
TRBJ2-2	14	NA	TRBV18	NA	TGTGCCAGCTCCGACGGCGGGGGCTTCGGGGAGCTGTTTTTT	CASSDGGGFGELFF
TRBJ2-7	12	NA	TRBV5-4	NA	TGTGCCAGCAGCTTGCCGGGTCACGAGCAGTACTTC	CASSLPGHEQYF
TRBJ1-2	12	NA	TRBV12-5	NA	TGTGCTAGTGGTTCCCCAGGTTGGGGCTACACCTTC	CASGSPGWGYTF
TRBJ2-4	15	TRBD1	TRBV14	NA	TGTGCCAGCAGCCGACCCGGGACAGGGCGGCACATTCAGTACTTC	CASSRPGTGRHIQYF
TRBJ2-3	15	NA	TRBV11-2	NA	TGTGCCAGCAGGTTTAGCGGCTTGCACACAGATACGCAGTATTTT	CASRFSGLHTDTQYF
TRBJ2-7	13	NA	TRBV27	NA	TGTGCCAGCAGTTTCTCCGGGACCTACGAGCAGTACTTC	CASSFSGTYEQYF
TRBJ2-1	15	NA	TRBV25-1	NA	TGTGCCAGCAGTGATCTCCCGGGGGCCATATTGGAGCAGTTCTTC	CASSDLPGAILEQFF
TRBJ2-3	14	NA	TRBV10-1	NA	TGCGCCAGCAGTGACGGCGGAAGCACAGATACGCAGTATTTT	CASSDGGSTDTQYF
TRBJ2-1	13	NA	TRBV7-3	NA	TGTGCCAGCAGCTTCTCCAGCGGAGGAAAGCAGTTCTTC	CASSFSSGGKQFF
TRBJ1-3	14	NA	TRBV30	NA	TGTGCCTGGAGTGTAAGGGGCCCTGGAAACACCATATATTTT	CAWSVRGPGNTIYF
TRBJ2-7	23	TRBD2	TRBV14	few	TGTGCCAGCAGCCAAGACCACGGACTAGCGGGGGTCTTCGCCCCTCGGAAGATTACCGAGCAGTACTTC	CASSQDHGLAGVFAPRKITEQYF
TRBJ2-7	18	TRBD2	TRBV27	NA	TGTGCCAGCAGCCCAAGGACTAGCGGGACCTATCTGTCCTACGAGCAGTACTTC	CASSPRTSGTYLSYEQYF
TRBJ1-1	16	NA	TRBV10-3	NA	TGTGCCATCAGTGAAATTGGTGTAGGAAGTTACACTGAAGCTTTCTTT	CAISEIGVGSYTEAFF
TRBJ1-1	14	NA	TRBV10-1	once	TGCGCCAGCTCAGATAGGGCCGGAGGGACTGAAGCTTTCTTT	CASSDRAGGTEAFF
TRBJ1-5	14	NA	TRBV5-1	NA	TGCGCCAGCAGCTGGGGGGACCGAGAACAGCCCCAGCATTTT	CASSWGDREQPQHF
TRBJ2-3	17	NA	TRBV1	NA	TGCACCAGCAGCCATGGGACGCGGGTCAGGATTTCGGATACGCAGTATTTT	CTSSHGTRVRISDTQYF
TRBJ2-1	16	TRBD2	TRBV2	NA	TGTGCCAGCAGTGAAGTTCTAGCGGGGGGAGGGAATGAGCAGTTCTTC	CASSEVLAGGGNEQFF
TRBJ1-2	13	NA	TRBV6-1	few	TGTGCCAGCAGTGAAAAGCCTAACTATGGCTACACCTTC	CASSEKPNYGYTF
TRBJ2-7	15	TRBD1	TRBV6-5	NA	TGTGCCAGCAGGCAATACAGGGGCCCTATCGACGAGCAGTACTTC	CASRQYRGPIDEQYF
TRBJ2-3	19	TRBD1	TRBV11-3	NA	TGTGCCAGCAGCTTAGAAGGTCGGTTGGGACAGGGAAGCACAGATACGCAGTATTTT	CASSLEGRLGQGSTDTQYF
TRBJ2-5	14	TRBD1	TRBV5-1	NA	TGCGCCAGCAGCACCGGACAGGGTGTCGAGACCCAGTACTTC	CASSTGQGVETQYF
TRBJ2-3	20	NA	TRBV7-8	NA	TGTGCCAGCAGCCCTCCGGGAAACATCTTGGTTGTGGGGCCGTTCGATACGCAGTATTTT	CASSPPGNILVVGPFDTQYF
TRBJ1-3	16	NA	TRBV5-1	NA	TGCGCCAGCAGCTTGGCTCAGGTTAACTCTGGAAACACCATATATTTT	CASSLAQVNSGNTIYF
TRBJ2-1	15	TRBD2	TRBV27	NA	TGTGCCAGCAGTTCACTAGCGGGACTCTACAATGAGCAGTTCTTC	CASSSLAGLYNEQFF
TRBJ2-1	16	NA	TRBV5-4	NA	TGTGCCAGCAGCTTGGCCGGGACACCCAGCTACAATGAGCAGTTCTTC	CASSLAGTPSYNEQFF
TRBJ2-1	13	NA	TRBV5-1	NA	TGCGCCAGCGGAAGCGGAACCTACAATGAGCAGTTCTTC	CASGSGTYNEQFF
TRBJ1-5	16	TRBD1	TRBV30	NA	TGTGCCTGGAGGGACAGGGGCCCTTCCAGCAATCAGCCCCAGCATTTT	CAWRDRGPSSNQPQHF
TRBJ1-1	11	NA	TRBV7-9	NA	TGTGCCAGCAGCCAGAACACTGAAGCTTTCTTT	CASSQNTEAFF
TRBJ2-7	16	TRBD2	TRBV5-4	NA	TGTGCCAGCACCCCGGGCCTAGGCGGGGGGCAGATCGAGCAGTACTTC	CASTPGLGGGQIEQYF
TRBJ2-7	13	TRBD2	TRBV30	NA	TGTGCCTGGAGTCCGGGACTAGACAACGAGCAGTACTTC	CAWSPGLDNEQYF
TRBJ1-5	14	TRBD1	TRBV5-1	NA	TGCGCCAGCAGCTCACAGGGGGGGAATCAGCCCCAGCATTTT	CASSSQGGNQPQHF
TRBJ1-1	13	NA	TRBV5-1	NA	TGCGCCAGCAGCTTGGACAGTGGGACTGAAGCTTTCTTT	CASSLDSGTEAFF
TRBJ1-2	15	NA	TRBV5-1	NA	TGCGCCAGCATATGGGTTTACCCCGGGGGTAATGGCTACACCTTC	CASIWVYPGGNGYTF
TRBJ2-2	11	NA	TRBV2	few	TGTGCCAGCATGGTCACCGGGGAGCTGTTTTTT	CASMVTGELFF
TRBJ2-7	16	TRBD1	TRBV10-3	NA	TGTGCCATCAGCGGATCTATCGACAGGGGATCCTACGAGCAGTACTTC	CAISGSIDRGSYEQYF
TRBJ2-3	16	TRBD2	TRBV9	NA	TGTGCCAGCAGCGTAGCCCGTAGCGGGGGGACAGATACGCAGTATTTT	CASSVARSGGTDTQYF
TRBJ1-1	12	NA	TRBV30	NA	TGTGCCTGGAGTGTACCGGGTCCAACGGCTTTCTTT	CAWSVPGPTAFF
TRBJ2-1	12	NA	TRBV9	NA	TGTGCCAGCAGCGTAGTGGGGGGCGAGCAGTTCTTC	CASSVVGGEQFF
TRBJ2-5	15	TRBD2	TRBV7-9	NA	TGTGCCAGCAGCCCAAGTAGCGGGACCCAAGAGACCCAGTACTTC	CASSPSSGTQETQYF
TRBJ2-1	12	NA	TRBV10-1	medium-sized	TGCGCCAGCAGAGACCTATCCAATGAGCAGTTCTTC	CASRDLSNEQFF
TRBJ2-7	14	TRBD1	TRBV29-1	NA	TGCAGCGTTGATGGGACAGGGTCGATCTACGAGCAGTACTTC	CSVDGTGSIYEQYF
TRBJ1-4	15	TRBD1	TRBV9	NA	TGTGCCAGCAGCACCTGGGACAGGGTGGACGAAAAACTGTTTTTT	CASSTWDRVDEKLFF
TRBJ1-2	15	NA	TRBV5-8	NA	TGTGCCAGCAGCTTTGTCCAGCTCAATAACTATGGCTACACCTTC	CASSFVQLNNYGYTF
TRBJ1-4	17	NA	TRBV7-8	NA	TGTGCCAGCAGCTTAGTAGGGGCGACAGGAACTAATGAAAAACTGTTTTTT	CASSLVGATGTNEKLFF
TRBJ2-5	15	NA	TRBV5-8	NA	TGTGCCAGCATCCCGCAGCAGGGGCGGGGAGAGACCCAGTACTTC	CASIPQQGRGETQYF